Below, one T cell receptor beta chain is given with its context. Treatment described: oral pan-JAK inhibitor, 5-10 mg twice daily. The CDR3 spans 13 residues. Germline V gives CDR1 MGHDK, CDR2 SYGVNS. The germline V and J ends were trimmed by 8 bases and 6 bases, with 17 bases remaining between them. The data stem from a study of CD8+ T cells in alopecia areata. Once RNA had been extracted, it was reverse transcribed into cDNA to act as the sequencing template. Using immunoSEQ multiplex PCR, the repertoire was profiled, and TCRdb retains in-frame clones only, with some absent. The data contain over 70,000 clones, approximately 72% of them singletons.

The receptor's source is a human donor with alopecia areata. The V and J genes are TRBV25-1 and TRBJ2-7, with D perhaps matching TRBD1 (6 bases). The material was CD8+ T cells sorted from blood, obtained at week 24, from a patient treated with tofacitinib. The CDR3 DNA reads TGTGCCAGCGGACAGAAACTATTGTCCGAGCAGTACTTC. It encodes CASGQKLLSEQYF.